Here is one T cell receptor (beta chain) with its context. This CDR3 has 11 amino acids. CDR1 DFQATT and CDR2 SNEGSKA come from the germline V gene (reference sequence). The J segment lost 4 bases and the V segment lost 7 bases, leaving 4 bases of the junction unmatched. Generated by immunoSEQ multiplex PCR, the TCRdb table keeps only in-frame clones and is missing some. The table includes some 120,000 clones, about 91% detected once. This sample was taken from a study of control samples from healthy donors and cancer patients. Sequencing used blood. The V call is TRBV20-1, the J call TRBJ2-7; 7 nucleotides match TRBD2. The sequence was collected from a man between 18 and 35 years old in good health. In nucleotides, the CDR3 is TGCAGTGTCGCGGGGGATTACGAGCAGTACTTC. Translating gives CSVAGDYEQYF.